This T cell receptor (beta chain) was sequenced for a study of blood T cell repertoires in COVID-19. The protocol was immunoSEQ multiplex PCR, while the TCRdb copy is restricted to in-frame clones and leaves out a portion. The repertoire includes fewer than 450,000 clones, 90% of them detected once, and 0.6% to 0.7% sits in the top ten. The CDR3 runs to 13 residues. The germline V and J ends were trimmed by 8 bases and 2 bases, with 10 bases remaining between them. Sequencing input: PBMCs or T cells enriched from blood (not recorded which). The TCR sequence derives from a man aged 18 to 35 who had recovered from COVID-19. V usage is TRBV12-3 or TRBV12-4 and J usage is TRBJ2-1; D unclear. The CDR3 sequence: CASGPSAYNEQFF. As DNA, the CDR3 is TGTGCCAGCGGGCCCAGTGCCTACAATGAGCAGTTCTTC.